Presented here are 8 T cell receptor beta chains from one specimen sequenced in a study of blood T cell repertoires in COVID-19. Generated by immunoSEQ multiplex PCR, the TCRdb table keeps only in-frame clones and is missing some. The data show about 330,000 clones, 65% to 90% seen once. Input material: PBMCs or T cells enriched from blood (not recorded which). The receptors were gathered from a woman under 30 who had recovered from COVID-19.

The V gene is TRBV28, the J gene TRBJ1-4; perhaps TRBD1 as D (6 bases). Germline V gene data show CDR1 as MDHEN and CDR2 as SYDVKM. Trimming removed 6 bases from V and 12 bases from J, with 14 bases in between. CDR3 length: 12 residues. The CDR3 sequence is CASSLGTLELFF. DNA for the CDR3: TGTGCCAGCAGCCTCGGGACACTAGAACTGTTTTTT.

V and J are TRBV30 and TRBJ1-2; D possibly corresponds to TRBD1 (6 bases). The CDR3 length is 13 residues. V was cut by 4 bases and J by 2 bases, with 11 bases left in between. The V gene's germline CDR1 is GTSNPN and CDR2 SVGIG (reference sequence). The CDR3 sequence is CAWTATGNYGYTF. For the CDR3, the DNA is TGTGCCTGGACCGCTACAGGGAACTATGGCTACACCTTC.

The rearrangement links TRBV6-6 to TRBJ1-5; 11 bases are a match to TRBD1. The CDR3 loop spans 16 amino acids. The J segment lost 1 base and the V segment lost 2 bases, leaving 1 base of the junction unmatched. Per the germline V gene, CDR1 is MNHNY and CDR2 is SVGAGI (reference sequence). The CDR3 loop is CASSYRTGGSNQPQHF. The CDR3 coding sequence is TGTGCCAGCAGTTACCGGACAGGGGGCAGCAATCAGCCCCAGCATTTT.

V usage is TRBV12-5 and J usage is TRBJ1-4; 8 nucleotides align to TRBD1. Per germline, CDR1 LGHNT and CDR2 FRNRAP. V gave up 2 bases and J gave up 5 bases; unmatched junction bases: 10. The CDR3 consists of 17 residues. The DNA for the CDR3 is TGTGCTAGTGGTTTGTCCACAGGGGGACAGAAGAATGAAAAACTGTTTTTT. Encoded protein: CASGLSTGGQKNEKLFF.

V and J are TRBV5-1 and TRBJ2-7; D possibly corresponds to TRBD1 (5 bases). The germline gives CDR1 SGHRS, CDR2 YFSETQ. The CDR3 is 13 residues long. Trimming pared 0 bases from V and 4 bases from J, leaving 8 bases between. The CDR3 protein is CASSLGQLYEQYF. The CDR3, as DNA: TGCGCCAGCAGCTTGGGACAGCTATACGAGCAGTACTTC.

This chain's CDR3 is CAIWTGLGAEEKLFF. CDR3 nucleotide sequence: TGTGCCATCTGGACAGGGCTCGGGGCGGAGGAAAAACTGTTTTTT. This chain joins TRBV10-3 and TRBJ1-4; 8 nucleotides align to TRBD1. Trimming removed 8 bases from V and 8 bases from J; junction bases left unmatched: 13. The CDR3 is made up of 15 amino acids. CDR1 is ENHRY and CDR2 is SYGVKD in the germline V gene.

This clone was found a few times. CDR3: CASSIFGTGSDEQYF. CDR3 DNA sequence: TGCGCCAGCAGCATTTTCGGGACAGGGTCAGACGAGCAGTACTTC. The genes are TRBV5-1 and TRBJ2-7; 9 bases line up with TRBD1. The CDR3 is made up of 15 amino acids. V shed 4 bases, J shed 5 bases, and the junction held 10 bases outside the gene matches. Per germline, CDR1 SGHRS and CDR2 YFSETQ.

The CDR3 DNA is TGTGCCAGCAGCTTAACAGGGTGGGGGACTGAAGCTTTCTTT. Protein product: CASSLTGWGTEAFF. The V call is TRBV7-8, the J call TRBJ1-1, with a possible D match to TRBD1 (6 bases). The CDR3 runs 14 residues. Trimming shortened V by 2 bases and J by 5 bases, and 12 bases separated the two germline ends. Looked up from germline, CDR1 is SGHVS and CDR2 is FQNEAQ. Looking up the rest from reference TRBV7-8 and TRBJ1-1 gives the full variable domain: GAGVSQSPRYKVAKRGQDVALRCDPISGHVSLFWYQQALGQGPEFLTYFQNEAQLDKSGLPSDRFFAERPEGSVSTLKIQRTQQEDSAVYLCASSLTGWGTEAFFGQGTRLTVV.